This passage covers 4 T cell receptor beta chains from one sample sequenced in a study of tumor and adjacent non-tumor tissue in lung cancer. The template was RNA from unsorted bulk tissue. Distant lung tissue was collected more than 3 cm away from the tumor edge. Three rounds of nested PCR, following a modified ARM-PCR protocol, produced the TCRbeta library. TCRdb fed the multiplex PCR reads into MiXCR, producing one record per CDR3 protein. The sample has about 80,000 distinct CDR3 sequences; approximately 78% are singletons. Source material: distant non-tumor lung tissue. These receptors came from a man aged 55 to 69 with non-small cell lung cancer.

The count of this clonotype is one. One base away lies a much larger clone, so this may be a sequencing read error. The V and J genes are TRBV11-2 and TRBJ2-5; D is ambiguous. This CDR3 is 13 amino acids long. Germline lookup yields CDR1 SGHAT and CDR2 FQNNGV. CDR3 sequence (DNA): TGTGCCAGCAACTTAGGGCAAATGGAGACCCAGTACTTC. Its protein is CASNLGQMETQYF.

This clonotype was observed a handful of times. A much more abundant neighbour one base away suggests this may be a read error. This sequence joins TRBV5-8 and TRBJ1-1; no definite D call. Germline V gives CDR1 SGHTS, CDR2 YDEGEE. V lost 1 base and J 5 bases, leaving 6 bases between the germline ends. The CDR3 covers 12 residues. For the CDR3, the DNA is TGTGCCAGCAGCTTGTTCCAGACTGAAGCTTTCTTT. Translation gives CASSLFQTEAFF. Full variable domain (rest looked up from reference TRBV5-8 and TRBJ1-1): EAGVTQSPTHLIKTRGQQATLRCSPISGHTSVYWYQQALGLGLQFLLWYDEGEERNRGNFPPRFSGRQFPNYSSELNVNALELEDSALYLCASSLFQTEAFFGQGTRLTVV.

On this clonotype itself: Given a much more abundant clone one base away, this may be a read error. The chain carries TRBV12-3 or TRBV12-4 and TRBJ2-3; no reliable D call. The CDR3 is 16 residues long. Here the CDR3 DNA reads TGTGCCAGCAGTTTTGGGCAGAGAGGTAGCACATATACGCAGTATTTT. It yields the protein CASSFGQRGSTYTQYF.

The chain uses TRBV6-5 and TRBJ1-2; D call uncertain. The V gene's germline CDR1 is MNHEY and CDR2 SVGAGI. The CDR3 is 17 amino acids. V lost 4 bases and J 0 bases, leaving 18 bases between the germline ends. CDR3 in DNA: TGTGCCAGCAGTTCACCTGTACGGATAGCGGCTAACTATGGCTACACCTTC. As protein: CASSSPVRIAANYGYTF.